This T cell receptor (beta chain) comes out of a study of blood T cell repertoires in COVID-19. Method: immunoSEQ multiplex PCR; TCRdb's copy keeps in-frame clones and lacks some. In the table there are 84,000 or so clones, more than 65% of which are singletons. Germline CDR1 LGHDT, CDR2 YNNKEL (reference sequence). Trimming cost V 1 base and J 6 bases; bases outside gene matches: 2. The CDR3 spans 14 residues. The V call is TRBV3-1 (or the pseudogene TRBV3-2), the J call TRBJ2-3; TRBD2 agrees at 9 bases. The clonotype was recovered from a man between 65 and 85 years old with acute or convalescent COVID-19. The sequencing input was peripheral blood. This CDR3 reads CASSQGTSGDTQYF. The DNA for the CDR3 is TGTGCCAGCAGCCAAGGTACTAGCGGGGATACGCAGTATTTT.